One sample yielded the 28 T cell receptor beta chains listed below, sequenced in a study of blood T cell repertoires in COVID-19. TCRdb keeps only in-frame clones here, not all; method: immunoSEQ multiplex PCR. This table has about 43,000 clones, roughly 91% appearing once. What was sequenced was peripheral blood. These receptors all come from a human donor in a cohort sampled during active COVID-19.

The rearrangement links TRBV9 to TRBJ1-1, with D possibly matching TRBD1 (5 bases). This CDR3 spans 14 amino acids. The V and J ends lost 3 bases and 4 bases respectively, with 13 bases between them. Germline-derived CDR1 and CDR2 are SGDLS and YYNGEE. This CDR3 reads CASSERGDFTEAFF. The CDR3 DNA reads TGTGCCAGCAGCGAAAGAGGGGACTTCACTGAAGCTTTCTTT.

The gene calls are TRBV6-5 and TRBJ2-7; TRBD1 is a possible D gene (5 bases). Germline V CDR1 and CDR2: MNHEY, SVGAGI. V was clipped by 6 bases and J by 0 bases, with 6 bases between them. The CDR3 totals 12 residues. The CDR3 is CASRQVSYEQYF. CDR3 nucleotide sequence: TGTGCCAGCAGACAGGTCTCCTACGAGCAGTACTTC.

V is TRBV7-9 and J is TRBJ2-7, with TRBD1 identical over 7 bases. The V gene end was trimmed by 4 bases and the J gene end by 3 bases; junction bases not matched to a gene: 6. This CDR3 spans 14 amino acids. Germline CDR1 and CDR2: SEHNR and FQNEAQ (reference sequence). CDR3 in amino acids: CASSYVGTVYEQYF. CDR3 bases: TGTGCCAGCAGCTACGTCGGGACAGTCTACGAGCAGTACTTC.

J is TRBJ1-2 and V is TRBV28; D is possibly TRBD1 (5 bases). Germline assignment: CDR1 MDHEN and CDR2 SYDVKM. The CDR3 contains 16 residues. The V and J ends lost 3 bases and 4 bases respectively, with 18 bases between them. CDR3 in DNA: TGTGCCAGCAGTTTTATTTCCAGAGGGGAGGGCTATGGCTACACCTTC. It is translated as CASSFISRGEGYGYTF.

The V gene is TRBV18, the J gene TRBJ2-1; 12 bases map to TRBD1. Germline loops: CDR1 KGHSH, CDR2 LQKENI. This CDR3 spans 16 amino acids. V lost 3 bases, J lost 6 bases, and 6 bases stayed unmatched. The CDR3 region has the DNA TGTGCCAGCTCACCCGGGACAGGGGGCTCGGGCAATGAGCAGTTCTTC. As protein: CASSPGTGGSGNEQFF.

This clone appeared once. The gene calls are TRBV19 and TRBJ1-5, with TRBD1 matching 8 bases. Trimming at V came to 5 bases and at J to 2 bases, leaving 11 bases not matched to a gene. Germline V gene lookup returns CDR1 LNHDA and CDR2 SQIVND (reference sequence). The CDR3 contains 17 residues. The DNA of the CDR3 is TGTGCCAGTAGTCCCCTGACAGGGGAGGAGGGCAATCAGCCCCAGCATTTT. Encoded protein: CASSPLTGEEGNQPQHF.

The rearrangement links TRBV18 to TRBJ1-1; TRBD1 might be the D (5 bases). From germline, CDR1 is KGHSH and CDR2 LQKENI. This CDR3 has 14 amino acids. V lost 1 base and J 4 bases, leaving 10 bases between the germline ends. CDR3 in amino acids: CASSPRKGSTEAFF. Here the CDR3 DNA reads TGTGCCAGCTCACCACGAAAGGGGTCCACTGAAGCTTTCTTT.

This chain uses TRBV6-5 with TRBJ1-5; a weak D match, TRBD1 (6 bases). CDR1 and CDR2 (germline): MNHEY, SVGAGI. Trimming pared 6 bases from V and 4 bases from J, leaving 10 bases between. This CDR3 contains 13 residues. The CDR3 protein is CASSKGGNQPQHF. DNA of the CDR3: TGTGCCAGCAGCAAAGGGGGTAATCAGCCCCAGCATTTT.

This chain links TRBV10-3 with TRBJ1-2; no reliable D call. The ends were cut back, 7 bases at V and 4 bases at J, with 13 bases in the middle. The germline V gene encodes CDR1 ENHRY and CDR2 SYGVKD. CDR3 length: 13 amino acids. CDR3 bases: TGTGCCATCATCTCCGGTAACGGCTATGGCTACACCTTC. This sequence encodes CAIISGNGYGYTF.

This chain connects TRBV9 to TRBJ2-2; 10 nucleotides agree with TRBD1. Trimming took 5 bases from V and 5 from J; bases not matched to a gene: 6. Germline assignment: CDR1 SGDLS and CDR2 YYNGEE. The CDR3 spans 15 residues. This CDR3 reads CASRAGTGDTGELFF. The CDR3 nucleotides read TGTGCCAGCAGAGCCGGGACAGGGGATACCGGGGAGCTGTTTTTT.

The chain has TRBV10-1 and TRBJ2-7, with 8 bases aligning to TRBD1. Germline-derived CDR1 and CDR2 are WNHNN and SYGVQD (reference sequence). With 5 bases clipped from V and 7 bases from J, the junction kept 13 bases outside the gene matches. The CDR3 has 15 amino acids. The chain's CDR3 is CASSYGTGVLGEQYF. In DNA, the CDR3 is TGCGCCAGCAGTTACGGGACAGGAGTTTTAGGGGAGCAGTACTTC.

The V gene is TRBV7-9, the J gene TRBJ2-3; weak D call: TRBD2 (6 bases). Deletions cut 5 bases from V and 3 bases from J, with 9 bases between. The CDR3 runs 13 residues. Germline CDR1 is SEHNR and CDR2 is FQNEAQ (reference sequence). In nucleotides, the CDR3 is TGTGCCAGCAGCATTGGGACTACAGATACGCAGTATTTT. Protein: CASSIGTTDTQYF.

The CDR3 is CASSTRTGTSAEQYF. The CDR3 nucleotides are TGTGCCAGCAGTACCAGGACCGGGACTAGCGCCGAGCAGTACTTC. The chain joins TRBV6-5 to TRBJ2-7, with 10 nucleotides matching TRBD2. The CDR3 consists of 15 residues. Germline assignment: CDR1 MNHEY and CDR2 SVGAGI. Trimming cost V 5 bases and J 6 bases; bases outside gene matches: 10.

This clone has a handful of counts. The chain is built from TRBV5-1 and TRBJ2-7, with D perhaps matching TRBD2 (5 bases). This CDR3 is built from 15 residues. CDR1 SGHRS and CDR2 YFSETQ come from the germline V gene. The V gene lost 0 bases and the J gene lost 0 bases, with 10 bases spanning the gap. The CDR3 bases are TGCGCCAGCAGCTTGGCCTCGGGGAGCTCCTACGAGCAGTACTTC. This codes for CASSLASGSSYEQYF.

The chain joins TRBV11-2 to TRBJ1-1; TRBD1 agrees at 10 bases. The CDR3 runs to 15 residues. The J segment lost 0 bases and the V segment lost 5 bases, leaving 3 bases of the junction unmatched. CDR1 is SGHAT and CDR2 is FQNNGV in the germline V gene. The CDR3 loop is CASSRTGGLNTEAFF. The CDR3 DNA reads TGTGCCAGCAGCCGGACAGGGGGTCTGAACACTGAAGCTTTCTTT.

The chain uses TRBV10-2 and TRBJ2-7, with TRBD1 matching over 7 bases. V lost 6 bases to trimming and J lost 0 bases; unmatched junction nucleotides: 2. Germline CDR1 reads WSHSY; CDR2 reads SAAADI. The CDR3 has 13 residues. CDR3 nucleotides: TGCGCCAGCAGCTGGGACAGCTCCTACGAGCAGTACTTC. Encoded protein: CASSWDSSYEQYF.

CDR3 DNA: TGCAGCGTTGGGACAGGGGGAGGAAACTATGGCTACACCTTC. Amino acid sequence: CSVGTGGGNYGYTF. This chain joins TRBV29-1 and TRBJ1-2; 10 positions agree with TRBD1. The CDR3 contains 14 residues. The junction had 4 bases not matched to a gene; V was cut back by 4 bases and J by 2 bases. Germline CDR1 reads SQVTM; CDR2 reads ANQGSEA.

The chain has TRBV11-3 and TRBJ1-1; 10 bases match TRBD1. The ends lost 5 bases at V and 4 bases at J; junction bases unmatched: 10. The CDR3 has 16 amino acids. Germline loops: CDR1 SGHNT, CDR2 YENEEA. CDR3 loop: CASSAAWTGGITEAFF. CDR3 nucleotides: TGTGCCAGCAGCGCTGCTTGGACAGGGGGTATCACTGAAGCTTTCTTT.

This clone was detected once. CDR3 DNA sequence: TGTGCCAGCAGCCTCCACCGGGATCTTAGCAATCAGCCCCAGCATTTT. It codes for CASSLHRDLSNQPQHF. The chain recombines TRBV28 with TRBJ1-5; no definite D call. CDR1 MDHEN and CDR2 SYDVKM come from the germline V gene. V gave up 6 bases and J gave up 0 bases, with 15 bases separating them. The CDR3 has 16 residues. Full variable domain (remainder filled in from reference TRBV28 and TRBJ1-5): DVKVTQSSRYLVKRTGEKVFLECVQDMDHENMFWYRQDPGLGLRLIYFSYDVKMKEKGDIPEGYSVSREKKERFSLILESASTNQTSMYLCASSLHRDLSNQPQHFGDGTRLSIL.

This clone was detected once. The chain is built from TRBV28 and TRBJ1-3; D might be TRBD1 (6 bases). Trimming cost V 2 bases and J 2 bases, with 16 bases left between them. The length of the CDR3 is 17 residues. CDR1 and CDR2 (germline): MDHEN, SYDVKM. The CDR3 spells CASSLPRTAPTGNTIYF. For the CDR3, the DNA is TGTGCCAGCAGTTTACCCCGGACAGCGCCAACTGGAAACACCATATATTTT.

This clone was seen just once. The rearrangement joins TRBV12-3 or TRBV12-4 to TRBJ1-1; D is perhaps TRBD1 (6 bases). The CDR3 extends over 12 amino acids. V was shortened by 6 bases and J by 6 bases, with 11 bases between the two germline ends. Here the CDR3 reads CASRTGWAEAFF. CDR3 nucleotides: TGTGCCAGCAGAACAGGGTGGGCTGAAGCTTTCTTT.

The J gene is TRBJ2-7, the V gene TRBV28; 7 bases match TRBD1. This CDR3 has 13 amino acids. Germline values: CDR1 MDHEN, CDR2 SYDVKM. Losses at the gene ends were 8 bases for V and 9 bases for J; bases not matched to a gene: 13. The CDR3, as DNA: TGTGCCAGCGTGGACAGGACCCAGACCTGGCAGTACTTC. Protein: CASVDRTQTWQYF.

This chain connects TRBV30 to TRBJ2-1; D is ambiguous. CDR1 and CDR2 from the germline V gene are GTSNPN and SVGIG (reference sequence). This CDR3 is built from 11 residues. With 3 bases removed from V and 11 bases from J, the gap between germline ends came to 11 bases. The DNA of the CDR3 is TGTGCCTGGAGCGCGGCTGAGAAGCAGTTCTTC. Encoded protein: CAWSAAEKQFF.

The rearrangement uses TRBV27 and TRBJ2-1; no clear D. Germline V gene lookup returns CDR1 MNHEY and CDR2 SMNVEV (reference sequence). The CDR3 consists of 13 residues. The ends were cut back, 7 bases at V and 4 bases at J, with 11 bases in the middle. CDR3 protein: CASTPDGYNEQFF. The DNA for the CDR3 is TGTGCCAGCACCCCCGACGGGTACAATGAGCAGTTCTTC.

This chain joins TRBV11-2 and TRBJ1-5; TRBD1 aligns across 12 bases. Per germline, CDR1 SGHAT and CDR2 FQNNGV. CDR3 length equals 15 residues. The ends lost 5 bases at V and 6 bases at J; junction bases unmatched: 5. The CDR3 DNA is TGTGCCAGCAGCCCAGGGACAGGGGGCGTTCAGCCCCAGCATTTT. Amino acid sequence: CASSPGTGGVQPQHF. Complete variable domain (other parts from reference TRBV11-2 and TRBJ1-5): EAGVAQSPRYKIIEKRQSVAFWCNPISGHATLYWYQQILGQGPKLLIQFQNNGVVDDSQLPKDRFSAERLKGVDSTLKIQPAKLEDSAVYLCASSPGTGGVQPQHFGDGTRLSIL.

This clone was detected only a few times. CDR3: CASNQYSNQPQHF. The DNA for the CDR3 is TGTGCCAGCAATCAGTATAGCAATCAGCCCCAGCATTTT. V usage is TRBV2 and J usage is TRBJ1-5, with D hard to call. V was pared by 7 bases and J by 0 bases, with 7 bases between. The CDR3 is 13 residues long. Germline lookup yields CDR1 SNHLY and CDR2 FYNNEI.

This rearrangement joins TRBV3-1 (or the pseudogene TRBV3-2) to TRBJ1-1; the D is unclear. The ends were cut back, 6 bases at V and 1 base at J, with 12 bases in the middle. The V gene's germline CDR1 is LGHDT and CDR2 YNNKEL (reference sequence). There are 14 residues in the CDR3. This CDR3 reads CASSYAGPNTEAFF. CDR3 DNA sequence: TGTGCCAGCAGTTATGCGGGCCCGAACACTGAAGCTTTCTTT.

The chain couples TRBV24-1 to TRBJ2-3; D may be TRBD2 (6 bases). V was shortened by 8 bases and J by 3 bases, with 11 bases between the two germline ends. The CDR3 runs to 13 residues. Germline lookup yields CDR1 KGHDR and CDR2 SFDVKD. The DNA of the CDR3 is TGTGCCACCAAAAGACGGGAGACAGATACGCAGTATTTT. It yields the protein CATKRRETDTQYF.